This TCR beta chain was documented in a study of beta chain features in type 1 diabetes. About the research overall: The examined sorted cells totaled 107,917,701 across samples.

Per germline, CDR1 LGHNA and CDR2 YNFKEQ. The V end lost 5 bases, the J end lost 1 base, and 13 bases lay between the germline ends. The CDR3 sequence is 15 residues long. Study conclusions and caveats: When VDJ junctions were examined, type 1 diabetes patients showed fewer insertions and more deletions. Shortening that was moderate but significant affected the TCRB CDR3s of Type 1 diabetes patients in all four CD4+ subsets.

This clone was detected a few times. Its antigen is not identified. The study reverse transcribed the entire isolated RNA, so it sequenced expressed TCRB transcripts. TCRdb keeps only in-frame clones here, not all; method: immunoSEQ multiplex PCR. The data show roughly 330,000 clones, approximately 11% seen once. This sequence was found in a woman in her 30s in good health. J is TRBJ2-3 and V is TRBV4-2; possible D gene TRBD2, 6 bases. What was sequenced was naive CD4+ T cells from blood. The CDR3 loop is CASSEGSGGTDTQYF. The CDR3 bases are TGTGCCAGCAGCGAAGGTAGCGGAGGCACAGATACGCAGTATTTT.